Sequencing of this T cell receptor beta chain was carried out in a study of T cells in localized non-small cell lung cancer. A remark on this clone: The antigen is not known.

This table comes from immunoSEQ multiplex PCR, and its TCRdb copy is limited to in-frame clones, with some not included. This sample has more than 30,000 clones, with around 90% found just once. General study findings and limits: Adjacent lung tissue had a median approximately 57 of the top 100 clones found in the tumor. In the blood, greater T cell density corresponded to longer overall survival. Uninvolved adjacent lung showed higher T cell clonality than tumor.

Trimming took 6 bases from V and 4 from J, leaving 19 bases between them. The CDR3 has 17 residues. Germline V lookup: CDR1 SGHVS, CDR2 FQNEAQ. This receptor was obtained from a man between 40 and 75 years old with stage III lung adenocarcinoma. This sample comprised peripheral blood mononuclear cells, obtained before any cancer treatment. The chain has TRBV7-8 and TRBJ1-6; D not resolved. The CDR3 loop reads CASREGLDPIYNSPLHF. As DNA, the CDR3 is TGTGCCAGCAGGGAGGGCTTGGATCCGATATATAATTCACCCCTCCACTTT. Full variable domain (missing parts from reference TRBV7-8 and TRBJ1-6): GAGVSQSPRYKVAKRGQDVALRCDPISGHVSLFWYQQALGQGPEFLTYFQNEAQLDKSGLPSDRFFAERPEGSVSTLKIQRTQQEDSAVYLCASREGLDPIYNSPLHFGNGTRLTVT.